These 20 T cell receptor beta chains were all obtained from the same sample, sequenced in a study of shared clonotypes between healthy human individuals. Sequencing used immunoSEQ multiplex PCR; TCRdb keeps in-frame clones, though not all of them. The sample shows 2 million to 2.5 million clones, under 97% of them seen only once. Sequencing was done on a sample of naive CD4+ T cells sorted from blood. Described subset: CD45RA+ positively selected. These receptors all stem from a man between 18 and 29 years old in good health.

The chain links TRBV9 to TRBJ2-1; D is possibly TRBD1 or TRBD2 (5 bases each). This CDR3 has 15 amino acids. Trimming removed 2 bases from V and 1 base from J, with 10 bases in between. Looked up from germline, CDR1 is SGDLS and CDR2 is YYNGEE. As DNA, the CDR3 is TGTGCCAGCAGCGTCGAGGGGAAGTCCTACAATGAGCAGTTCTTC. Its protein is CASSVEGKSYNEQFF.

Remarks on this clone: A junction boundary mismatches the germline segment, possibly from a read error. The V and J genes are TRBV2 and TRBJ2-3, with D perhaps TRBD1 or TRBD2 (5 bases each). Germline CDR1 reads SNHLY; CDR2 reads FYNNEI. This CDR3 has 11 amino acids. The chain's CDR3 is CASNAGTVRRF. CDR3 sequence (DNA): TGTGCCAGCAACGCCGGGACCGTGCGTCGTTTT. The complete variable domain, with remaining parts taken from reference TRBV2 and TRBJ2-3, reads EPEVTQTPSHQVTQMGQEVILRCVPISNHLYFYWYRQILGQKVEFLVSFYNNEISEKSEIFDDQFSVERPDGSNFTLKIRSTKLEDSAMYFCASNAGTVRRFGPGTRLTVL.

The rearrangement uses TRBV10-3 and TRBJ1-3; unclear D gene. The CDR3 sequence is 14 residues long. V gave up 4 bases and J gave up 5 bases, with 12 bases separating them. Germline CDR1 ENHRY, CDR2 SYGVKD. The CDR3, as DNA: TGTGCCATCAGTGTGGAACAGAATAGAAACACCATATATTTT. It yields the protein CAISVEQNRNTIYF.

This chain links TRBV6-6 with TRBJ1-2; D gene unclear. Germline V lookup: CDR1 MNHNY, CDR2 SVGAGI (reference sequence). Trimming stripped 11 bases from V and 11 bases from J, with 15 bases between. This CDR3 has 10 residues. The CDR3 is CASRSGGYTF. The CDR3 DNA sequence: TGTGCCTCCCGTTCTGGCGGTTACACCTTC.

Comments on this clone: Other DNA sequences in the sample encode the same CDR3. The chain is built from TRBV7-2 and TRBJ1-1; maybe TRBD1 (5 bases). V lost 5 bases and J lost 0, with 10 bases in between. The CDR3 is 14 amino acids. The germline CDR1 and CDR2 sequences are SGHTA and FQGNSA. The chain's CDR3 is CASSPDSLNTEAFF. The CDR3 DNA reads TGTGCCAGCAGCCCCGACAGCTTGAACACTGAAGCTTTCTTT. The entire variable domain, with the rest obtained from reference TRBV7-2 and TRBJ1-1, is as follows: GAGVSQSPSNKVTEKGKDVELRCDPISGHTALYWYRQSLGQGLEFLIYFQGNSAPDKSGLPSDRFSAERTGGSVSTLTIQRTQQEDSAVYLCASSPDSLNTEAFFGQGTRLTVV.

CDR3 region: CASTHNMNTEAFF. For the CDR3, the DNA is TGTGCCAGCACTCACAATATGAACACTGAAGCTTTCTTT. The rearrangement joins TRBV6-1 to TRBJ1-1; no reliable D call. Germline V gives CDR1 MNHNS, CDR2 SASEGT. This CDR3 comprises 13 residues. V lost 7 bases to trimming and J lost 0 bases, with 9 bases between them.

CDR3 sequence: CASSESSGGNNEQFF. CDR3 in DNA: TGTGCCAGCAGTGAATCCAGCGGGGGGAACAATGAGCAGTTCTTC. The rearrangement links TRBV25-1 to TRBJ2-1, with TRBD2 identical over 9 bases. The CDR3 runs to 15 residues. V dropped 1 base and J dropped 5; count of bases not matched to a gene: 3. The germline V gene has CDR1 MGHDK and CDR2 SYGVNS.

This chain links TRBV2 with TRBJ2-5, with D uncertain. V lost 4 bases and J lost 2, with 8 bases in between. Germline V gene data show CDR1 as SNHLY and CDR2 as FYNNEI. The length of the CDR3 is 13 residues. CDR3: CASSGSRQETQYF. Written as DNA, the CDR3 is TGTGCCAGCAGTGGGAGCCGGCAAGAGACCCAGTACTTC. The whole variable domain, filled in from reference TRBV2 and TRBJ2-5, reads EPEVTQTPSHQVTQMGQEVILRCVPISNHLYFYWYRQILGQKVEFLVSFYNNEISEKSEIFDDQFSVERPDGSNFTLKIRSTKLEDSAMYFCASSGSRQETQYFGPGTRLLVL.

This clone has a single count. This chain joins TRBV2 and TRBJ1-1, with D perhaps matching TRBD1 (5 bases). Per germline, CDR1 SNHLY and CDR2 FYNNEI. The CDR3 runs 13 residues. Trimming took off 9 bases at V and 5 bases at J, with 16 bases between the two ends. In nucleotides, the CDR3 is TGTGCCAGTAACGGGGGTGAGAAAACTGAAGCTTTCTTT. This encodes CASNGGEKTEAFF. The complete variable domain, with remaining parts taken from reference TRBV2 and TRBJ1-1, reads EPEVTQTPSHQVTQMGQEVILRCVPISNHLYFYWYRQILGQKVEFLVSFYNNEISEKSEIFDDQFSVERPDGSNFTLKIRSTKLEDSAMYFCASNGGEKTEAFFGQGTRLTVV.

The chain combines TRBV11-2 with TRBJ2-7, with 12 bases aligning to TRBD2. Trimming at V came to 4 bases and at J to 7 bases, leaving 11 bases not matched to a gene. Germline V lookup: CDR1 SGHAT, CDR2 FQNNGV. This CDR3 has 16 residues. The CDR3 DNA is TGTGCCAGCAGCTCCACCCTAACTCTAGCGGGGGGGGAGCAGTACTTC. It codes for CASSSTLTLAGGEQYF.

The chain links TRBV5-4 to TRBJ2-5; TRBD2 matches 8 bases. V trimming: 4 bases; J trimming: 5 bases; junction bases outside the gene matches: 10. Germline V lookup: CDR1 SGHNT, CDR2 YYREEE (reference sequence). The length of the CDR3 is 15 residues. In nucleotides, the CDR3 is TGTGCCAGCAGCCTTACGGGGGGGACTAAGGAGACCCAGTACTTC. Protein product: CASSLTGGTKETQYF.

The gene calls are TRBV19 and TRBJ2-7; TRBD2 is a possible D gene (6 bases). V gave up 0 bases and J gave up 2 bases, with 14 bases separating them. The CDR3 contains 16 residues. Germline values: CDR1 LNHDA, CDR2 SQIVND (reference sequence). In DNA form, the CDR3 reads TGTGCCAGTAGTATAGATAACGGGGGAACCCCCTACGAGCAGTACTTC. Translated: CASSIDNGGTPYEQYF.

This rearrangement joins TRBV6-6 to TRBJ1-1, with no clear D. The CDR3 length is 14 residues. The V gene lost 2 bases and the J gene lost 1 base, with 8 bases spanning the gap. Germline assignment: CDR1 MNHNY and CDR2 SVGAGI (reference sequence). The CDR3 DNA is TGTGCCAGCAGTTACAATGAACCGAACACTGAAGCTTTCTTT. Protein product: CASSYNEPNTEAFF.

As regards this clone: Within the sample, other DNA sequences also encode this same CDR3. The chain links TRBV7-8 to TRBJ1-2; possible D gene TRBD1, 5 bases. Germline CDR1 is SGHVS and CDR2 is FQNEAQ. Trimming left V 5 bases short and J 2 bases short, with 9 bases between. This CDR3 region has 13 residues. The CDR3: CASSPDRNYGYTF. In DNA form, the CDR3 reads TGTGCCAGCAGCCCTGACAGAAACTATGGCTACACCTTC.

CDR3 DNA: TGCGCCAGCAGCGAGGGACTAGCGGGAGCCAATGAGCAGTTCTTC. Its translation is CASSEGLAGANEQFF. The chain is built from TRBV5-1 and TRBJ2-1; 14 bases agree with TRBD2. Unmatched junction bases numbered 3, after V lost 4 bases and J lost 6 bases. CDR1 is SGHRS and CDR2 is YFSETQ in the germline V gene. The CDR3 length is 15 residues.

This clone has a handful of counts. The chain couples TRBV6-1 to TRBJ2-3; D gene unclear. CDR3 length: 13 residues. The germline CDR1 and CDR2 sequences are MNHNS and SASEGT. V lost 3 bases, J lost 2 bases, and 6 bases lay in between. The CDR3 sequence: CASSEVPTDTQYF. CDR3 nucleotide sequence: TGTGCCAGCAGTGAGGTTCCCACAGATACGCAGTATTTT.

The V call is TRBV7-2, the J call TRBJ2-5; D uncertain. The V gene lost 2 bases and the J gene lost 1 base, with 14 bases spanning the gap. The CDR3 is made up of 16 amino acids. Germline V lookup: CDR1 SGHTA, CDR2 FQGNSA. DNA of the CDR3: TGTGCCAGCAGCTTAATCAGCTCCCACCCCCAAGAGACCCAGTACTTC. Translated, it gives CASSLISSHPQETQYF.

The chain links TRBV27 to TRBJ1-1, with TRBD1 as a possible D gene (5 bases). Trimming stripped 6 bases from V and 6 bases from J, with 14 bases between. Germline V gene sequence: CDR1 MNHEY, CDR2 SMNVEV (reference sequence). The CDR3 covers 13 residues. The DNA for the CDR3 is TGTGCCAGCAGGCCCGGGGGTCGCTCTGAAGCTTTCTTT. This translates into CASRPGGRSEAFF.

Comment on this clone: Other DNA sequences in the same sample also yield this CDR3. The gene calls are TRBV15 and TRBJ1-1; D possibly corresponds to TRBD1 (5 bases). CDR3 length equals 15 residues. Trimming took 0 bases from V and 1 from J, leaving 9 bases between them. Germline loops: CDR1 LNHNV, CDR2 YYDKDF (reference sequence). In DNA, the CDR3 is TGTGCCACCAGCAGAGACTCGGGGGGGAACACTGAAGCTTTCTTT. Its translation: CATSRDSGGNTEAFF.

V gene TRBV11-2 combines with J gene TRBJ2-7; no clear D gene. V was trimmed by 2 bases and J by 6 bases, leaving 5 bases between them. CDR1 SGHAT and CDR2 FQNNGV come from the germline V gene. CDR3 length equals 11 residues. Written as DNA, the CDR3 is TGTGCCAGCAGCTTACACACCGAGCAGTACTTC. This codes for CASSLHTEQYF.